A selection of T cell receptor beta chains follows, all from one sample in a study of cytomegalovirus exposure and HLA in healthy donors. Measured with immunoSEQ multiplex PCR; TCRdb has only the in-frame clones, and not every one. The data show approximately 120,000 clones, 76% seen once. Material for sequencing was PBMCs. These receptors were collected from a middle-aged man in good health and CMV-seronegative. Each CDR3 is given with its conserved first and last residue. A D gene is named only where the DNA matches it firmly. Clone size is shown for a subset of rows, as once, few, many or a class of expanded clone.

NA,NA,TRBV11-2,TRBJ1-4,CASSLDLGSNEKLFF,TGTGCCAGCAGCTTAGATCTGGGCAGTAATGAAAAACTGTTTTTT
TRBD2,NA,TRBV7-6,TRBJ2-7,CASSPFGGAGEQYF,TGTGCCAGCAGCCCATTCGGGGGGGCGGGCGAGCAGTACTTC
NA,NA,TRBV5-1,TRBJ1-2,CASSLVGAGYTF,TGCGCCAGCAGCTTGGTAGGGGCTGGCTACACCTTC
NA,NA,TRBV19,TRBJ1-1,CASRQTAKNTEAFF,TGTGCCAGTAGACAGACAGCCAAGAACACTGAAGCTTTCTTT
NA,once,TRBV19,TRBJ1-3,CASSTPYGRGEGNTIYF,TGTGCCAGTAGTACTCCCTACGGCAGGGGCGAGGGAAACACCATATATTTT
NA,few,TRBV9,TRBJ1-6,CASSVGDWGDSPLHF,TGTGCCAGCAGCGTAGGGGACTGGGGGGATTCACCCCTCCACTTT
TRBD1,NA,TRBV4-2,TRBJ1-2,CASSQTSGGAYGYTF,TGTGCCAGCAGCCAAACGTCAGGGGGCGCGTATGGCTACACCTTC
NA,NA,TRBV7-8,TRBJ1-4,CASSFRQADEKLFF,TGTGCCAGCAGCTTCAGACAGGCGGACGAAAAACTGTTTTTT
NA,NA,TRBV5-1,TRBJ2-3,CASSLAAGAHTDTQYF,TGCGCCAGCAGCTTGGCGGCGGGGGCTCACACAGATACGCAGTATTTT
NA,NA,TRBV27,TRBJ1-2,CASSRDTDYGYTF,TGTGCCAGCAGTCGGGACACTGACTATGGCTACACCTTC
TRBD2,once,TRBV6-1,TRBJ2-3,CASSEARGLVGGETQYF,TGTGCCAGCAGTGAAGCCAGGGGACTAGTTGGGGGAGAAACGCAGTATTTT
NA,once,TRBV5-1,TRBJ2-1,CASSLAVGGLNEQFF,TGCGCCAGCAGCTTGGCCGTGGGGGGGCTGAATGAGCAGTTCTTC
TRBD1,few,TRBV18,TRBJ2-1,CASSHNPTGGYNEQFF,TGTGCCAGCTCACATAACCCTACAGGGGGCTACAATGAGCAGTTCTTC
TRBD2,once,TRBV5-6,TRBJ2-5,CASSLLMGTSGDGETQYF,TGTGCCAGCAGCTTGTTAATGGGGACTAGCGGGGATGGAGAGACCCAGTACTTC
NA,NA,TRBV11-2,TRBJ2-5,CASSQRSGDTQYF,TGTGCCAGCAGCCAACGTTCAGGGGATACCCAGTACTTC
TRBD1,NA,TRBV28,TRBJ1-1,CASRNRGLGDTEAFF,TGTGCCAGCAGAAACAGGGGGCTGGGTGACACTGAAGCTTTCTTT
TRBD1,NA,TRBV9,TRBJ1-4,CASSTRQGVLEKLFF,TGTGCCAGCAGCACCAGACAGGGGGTTTTGGAAAAACTGTTTTTT
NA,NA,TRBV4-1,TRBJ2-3,CASSQDDYPTDTQYF,TGCGCCAGCAGCCAAGATGACTACCCCACAGATACGCAGTATTTT
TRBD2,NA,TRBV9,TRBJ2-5,CASTPSGARETQYF,TGTGCCAGCACCCCTAGCGGGGCGCGAGAGACCCAGTACTTC
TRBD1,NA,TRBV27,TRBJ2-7,CASSFRGNYEQYF,TGTGCCAGCAGCTTCAGGGGGAACTACGAGCAGTACTTC
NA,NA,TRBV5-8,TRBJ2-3,CASSYTSPRTDTQYF,TGTGCCAGCAGCTATACTTCACCACGCACAGATACGCAGTATTTT
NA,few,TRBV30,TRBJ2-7,CAWSVGAYEQYF,TGTGCCTGGAGTGTAGGGGCCTACGAGCAGTACTTC
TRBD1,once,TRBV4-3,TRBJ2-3,CASSPDRVTDTQYF,TGCGCCAGCAGCCCGGACAGGGTTACAGATACGCAGTATTTT
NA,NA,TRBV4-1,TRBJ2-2,CASSQEGGTGELFF,TGCGCCAGCAGCCAAGAGGGGGGCACCGGGGAGCTGTTTTTT
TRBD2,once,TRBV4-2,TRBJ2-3,CASSPLTSGGGGDTQYF,TGTGCCAGCAGCCCCTTGACTAGCGGGGGGGGTGGTGATACGCAGTATTTT
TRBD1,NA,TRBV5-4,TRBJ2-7,CASSSTGTHEQYF,TGTGCCAGCAGCTCGACAGGGACCCACGAGCAGTACTTC
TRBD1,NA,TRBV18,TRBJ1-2,CASSPRTGTNYGYTF,TGTGCCAGCTCACCAAGGACAGGTACAAACTATGGCTACACCTTC
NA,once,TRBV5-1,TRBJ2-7,CASSLAQEDYEQYF,TGCGCCAGCAGCTTGGCGCAGGAGGACTACGAGCAGTACTTC
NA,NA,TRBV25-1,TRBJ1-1,CASSDPGVKRGAFF,TGTGCCAGCAGTGACCCAGGGGTGAAGAGGGGAGCTTTCTTT
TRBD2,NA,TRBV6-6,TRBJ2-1,CAGSYTTSGGDNEQFF,TGTGCCGGCAGTTACACCACTAGCGGGGGGGACAATGAGCAGTTCTTC
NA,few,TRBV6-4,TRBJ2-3,CASSDSFEDTQYF,TGTGCCAGCAGTGACAGCTTCGAAGATACGCAGTATTTT
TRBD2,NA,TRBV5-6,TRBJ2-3,CASSRRLADSTDTQYF,TGTGCCAGCAGCCGACGACTAGCGGATAGCACAGATACGCAGTATTTT
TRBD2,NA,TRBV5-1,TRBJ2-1,CASSLLAGTGEQFF,TGCGCCAGCAGCTTGCTAGCGGGGACTGGTGAGCAGTTCTTC
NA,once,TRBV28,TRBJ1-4,CASSLLEKLFF,TGTGCCAGCAGTTTACTCGAAAAACTGTTTTTT
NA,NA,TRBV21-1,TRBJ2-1,CASKSTAYNNEQFF,TGTGCCAGCAAGTCCACAGCTTATAACAATGAGCAGTTCTTC
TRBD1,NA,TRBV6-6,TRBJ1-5,CASSYPGTGVQPQHF,TGTGCCAGCAGTTACCCCGGGACAGGGGTTCAGCCCCAGCATTTT
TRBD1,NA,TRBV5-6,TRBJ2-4,CASSLGQGENIQYF,TGTGCCAGCAGCTTGGGACAGGGTGAAAACATTCAGTACTTC
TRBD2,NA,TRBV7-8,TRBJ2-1,CASSVQGGLHEQFF,TGTGCCAGCAGCGTTCAGGGAGGGCTCCATGAGCAGTTCTTC
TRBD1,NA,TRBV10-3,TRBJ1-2,CAISVDRGHYGYTF,TGTGCCATCAGTGTGGACAGGGGGCACTATGGCTACACCTTC
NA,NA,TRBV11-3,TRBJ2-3,CASSRVGEDTQYF,TGTGCCAGCAGCCGGGTAGGGGAAGATACGCAGTATTTT
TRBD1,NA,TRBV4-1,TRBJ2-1,CASSQFDRENEQFF,TGCGCCAGCAGCCAATTCGACAGGGAAAATGAGCAGTTCTTC
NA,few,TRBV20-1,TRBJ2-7,CSAEDSYEQYF,TGCAGTGCTGAGGACTCCTACGAGCAGTACTTC
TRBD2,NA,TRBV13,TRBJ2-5,CASSPGTSGGRETQYF,TGTGCCAGCAGCCCAGGGACTAGCGGGGGTCGAGAGACCCAGTACTTC
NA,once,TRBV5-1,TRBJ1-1,CASSFGTNMNTEAFF,TGCGCCAGCAGCTTTGGGACAAACATGAACACTGAAGCTTTCTTT
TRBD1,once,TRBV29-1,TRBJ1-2,CSATQGLGNGYTF,TGCAGCGCAACACAGGGGCTAGGCAATGGCTACACCTTC
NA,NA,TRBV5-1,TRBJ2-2,CASSSQGNTGELFF,TGCGCCAGCAGCTCACAGGGGAACACCGGGGAGCTGTTTTTT
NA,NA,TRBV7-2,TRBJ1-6,CASSLGSGDNSPLHF,TGTGCCAGCAGCTTAGGTTCAGGGGATAATTCACCCCTCCACTTT
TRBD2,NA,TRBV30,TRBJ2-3,CAWTSGLAAQYF,TGTGCCTGGACCTCGGGACTAGCGGCGCAGTATTTT
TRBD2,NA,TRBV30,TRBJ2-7,CAWSIRGGGLISYEQYF,TGTGCCTGGAGTATACGCGGCGGGGGTTTGATTTCCTACGAGCAGTACTTC
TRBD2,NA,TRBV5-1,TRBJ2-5,CASSWTSGGVGETQYF,TGCGCCAGCAGCTGGACGAGCGGGGGGGTTGGGGAGACCCAGTACTTC
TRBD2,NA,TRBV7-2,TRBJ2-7,CASSTRTSGGERVSYEQYF,TGTGCCAGCAGCACCCGGACTAGCGGGGGGGAACGAGTGAGTTACGAGCAGTACTTC
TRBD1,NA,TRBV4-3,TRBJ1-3,CASSRTDRGGNTIYF,TGCGCCAGCAGCCGAACGGACAGGGGGGGAAACACCATATATTTT
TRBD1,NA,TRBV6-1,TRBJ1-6,CASSAGQGYSPLHF,TGTGCCAGCAGTGCGGGACAGGGGTATTCACCCCTCCACTTT
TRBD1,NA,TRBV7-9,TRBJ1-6,CASSRTGGGFDNSPLHF,TGTGCCAGCAGCCGGACAGGGGGTGGGTTCGATAATTCACCCCTCCACTTT
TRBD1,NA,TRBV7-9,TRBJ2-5,CASSMGQGAVKTQYF,TGTGCCAGCAGCATGGGACAGGGGGCGGTAAAGACCCAGTACTTC
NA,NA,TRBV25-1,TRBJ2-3,CASRPTVAVTDTQYF,TGTGCCAGCAGGCCGACAGTAGCGGTCACAGATACGCAGTATTTT
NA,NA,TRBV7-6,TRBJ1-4,CASSLQGFGEKLFF,TGTGCCAGCAGCCTGCAGGGATTCGGTGAAAAACTGTTTTTT
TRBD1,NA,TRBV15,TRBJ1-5,CATSRAGQGKSQPQHF,TGTGCCACCAGCAGAGCTGGACAGGGGAAGAGTCAGCCCCAGCATTTT
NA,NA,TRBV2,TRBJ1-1,CASSSSRGTHEAFF,TGTGCCAGCAGCTCGTCCAGGGGCACTCATGAAGCTTTCTTT